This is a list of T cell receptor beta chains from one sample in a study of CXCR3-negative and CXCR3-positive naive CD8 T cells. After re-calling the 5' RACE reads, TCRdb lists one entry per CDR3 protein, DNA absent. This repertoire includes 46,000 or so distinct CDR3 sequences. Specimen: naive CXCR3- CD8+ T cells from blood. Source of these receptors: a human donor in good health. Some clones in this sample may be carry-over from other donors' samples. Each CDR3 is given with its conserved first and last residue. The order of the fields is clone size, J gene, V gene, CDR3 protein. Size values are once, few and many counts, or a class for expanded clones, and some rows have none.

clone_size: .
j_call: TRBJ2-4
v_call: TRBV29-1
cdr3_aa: CSVRHGAKNIQYF

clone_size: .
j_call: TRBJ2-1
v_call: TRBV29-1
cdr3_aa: CSVEPKSSYNEQFF

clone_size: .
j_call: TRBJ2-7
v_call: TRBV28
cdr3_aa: CASSPNPTTYEQYF

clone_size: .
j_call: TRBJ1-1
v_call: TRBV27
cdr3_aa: CASAWTGWDTEAFF

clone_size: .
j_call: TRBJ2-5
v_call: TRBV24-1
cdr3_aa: CATSDLSVFAGQETQYF

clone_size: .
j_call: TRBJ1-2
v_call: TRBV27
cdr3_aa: CASSPDGVNYGYTF

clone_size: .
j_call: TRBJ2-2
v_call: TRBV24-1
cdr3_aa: CATSEGDRDTGELFF

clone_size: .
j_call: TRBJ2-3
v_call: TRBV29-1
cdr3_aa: CSVEDLPRAGASDTQYF

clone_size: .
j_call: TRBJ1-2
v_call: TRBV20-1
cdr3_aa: CSAGTTGEDYGYTF

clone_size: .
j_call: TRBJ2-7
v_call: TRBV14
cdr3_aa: CASSQRPGQGIYEQYF

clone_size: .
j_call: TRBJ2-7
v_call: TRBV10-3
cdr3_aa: CAISESREQYF

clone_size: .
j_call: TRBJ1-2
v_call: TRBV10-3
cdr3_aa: CAIKRNGPNYGYTF

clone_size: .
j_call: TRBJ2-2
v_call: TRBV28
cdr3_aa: CASSRQEMNTGELFF

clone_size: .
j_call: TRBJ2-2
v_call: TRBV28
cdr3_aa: CASSQYDREITGELFF

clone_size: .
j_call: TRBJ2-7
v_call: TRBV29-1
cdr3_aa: CSVEVGGYEQYF

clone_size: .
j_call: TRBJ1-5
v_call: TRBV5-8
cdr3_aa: CASSLEGWENQPQHF

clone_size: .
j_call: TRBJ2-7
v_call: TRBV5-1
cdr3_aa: CASSLPWQGVYEQYF

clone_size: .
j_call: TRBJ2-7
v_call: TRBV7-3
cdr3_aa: CASSLGPAGAYEQYF

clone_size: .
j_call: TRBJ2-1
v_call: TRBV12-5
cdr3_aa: CASGTPGTSGKGEQFF

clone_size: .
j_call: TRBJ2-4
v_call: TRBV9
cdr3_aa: CASSAGLAGEAKNIQYF

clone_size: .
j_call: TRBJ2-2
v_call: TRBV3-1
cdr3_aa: CASSQEKKRLGAGELFF

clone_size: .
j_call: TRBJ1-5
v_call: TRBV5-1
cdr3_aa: CASSLGEGARQPQHF

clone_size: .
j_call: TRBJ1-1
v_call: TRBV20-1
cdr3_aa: CSARETNTEAFF

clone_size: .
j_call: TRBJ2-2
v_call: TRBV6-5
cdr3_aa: CASDPGYNTGELFF

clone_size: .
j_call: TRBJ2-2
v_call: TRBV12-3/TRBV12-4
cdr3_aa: CASSPFGEQQDTGELFF

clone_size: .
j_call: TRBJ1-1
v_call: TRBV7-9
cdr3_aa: CASSRTGKPEAFF

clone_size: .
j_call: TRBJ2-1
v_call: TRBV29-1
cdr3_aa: CSVVSGTYNNEQFF

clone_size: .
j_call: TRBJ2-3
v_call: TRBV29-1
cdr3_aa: CSVEGDPRDTQYF

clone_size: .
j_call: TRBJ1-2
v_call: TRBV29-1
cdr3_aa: CSVDGGPPNYGYTF

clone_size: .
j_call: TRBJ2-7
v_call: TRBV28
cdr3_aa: CASSSIAASSYEQYF

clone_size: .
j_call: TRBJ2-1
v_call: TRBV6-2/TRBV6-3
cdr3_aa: CATSIRYNEQFF

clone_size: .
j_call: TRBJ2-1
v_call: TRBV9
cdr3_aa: CASSGSPGGNEQFF

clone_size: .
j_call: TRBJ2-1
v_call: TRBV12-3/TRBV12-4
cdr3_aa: CASSLSSEGYNEQFF

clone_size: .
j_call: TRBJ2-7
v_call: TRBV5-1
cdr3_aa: CASSWGGTGISYEQYF

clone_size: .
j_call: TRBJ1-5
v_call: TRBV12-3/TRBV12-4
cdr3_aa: CASSPPGGQFPQHF

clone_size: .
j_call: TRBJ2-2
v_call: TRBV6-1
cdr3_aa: CASSQTTGELFF

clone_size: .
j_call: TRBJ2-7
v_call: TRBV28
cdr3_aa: CASLPSDRAHEQYF

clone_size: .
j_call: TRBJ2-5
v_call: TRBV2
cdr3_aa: CASVPGETQYF

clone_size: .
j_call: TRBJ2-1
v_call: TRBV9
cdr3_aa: CASSVVRADRDTLHNEQFF

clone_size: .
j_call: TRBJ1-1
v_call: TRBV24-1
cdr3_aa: CATSDRTGLLTAVNTEAFF

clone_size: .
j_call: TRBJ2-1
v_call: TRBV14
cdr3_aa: CASSQVSEEQFF

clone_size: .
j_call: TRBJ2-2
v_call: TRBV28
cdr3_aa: CASSFSGGLTGELFF

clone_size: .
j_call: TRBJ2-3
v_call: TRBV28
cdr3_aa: CASSPDRDTDTQYF

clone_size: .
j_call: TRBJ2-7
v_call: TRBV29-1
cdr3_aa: CSSGTGDEQYF

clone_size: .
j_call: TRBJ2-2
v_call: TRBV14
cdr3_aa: CASSQRTVNTGELFF

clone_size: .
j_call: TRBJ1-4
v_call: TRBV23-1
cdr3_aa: CASSQSGRSDEKLFF

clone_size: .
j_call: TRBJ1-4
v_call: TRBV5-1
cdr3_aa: CASSWNPNEKLFF

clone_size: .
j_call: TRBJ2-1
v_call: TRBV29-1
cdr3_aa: CSVGWGGPVDEQFF

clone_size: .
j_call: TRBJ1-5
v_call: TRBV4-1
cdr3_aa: CASSQGIVGNQPQHF

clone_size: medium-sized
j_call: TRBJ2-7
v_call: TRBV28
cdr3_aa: CASILSLGNVYEQYF

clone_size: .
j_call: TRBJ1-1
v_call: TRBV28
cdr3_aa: CASNRGGERGTEAFF

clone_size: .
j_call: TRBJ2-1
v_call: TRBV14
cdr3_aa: CASSQLDSYNEQFF

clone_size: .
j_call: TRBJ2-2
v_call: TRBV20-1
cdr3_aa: CSAEGENTGELFF

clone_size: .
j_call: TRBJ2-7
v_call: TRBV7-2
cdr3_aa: CASSPFGGADEQYF

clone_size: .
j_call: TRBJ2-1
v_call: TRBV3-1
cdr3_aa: CASSQEASGSRSYNEQFF

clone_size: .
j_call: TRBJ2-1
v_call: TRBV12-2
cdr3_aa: CASRPRSVFYEQFF

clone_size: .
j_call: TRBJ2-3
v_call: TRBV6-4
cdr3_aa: CASSESLAGGPDTQYF